This T cell receptor (beta chain) appears in the sequencing data of a study of blood T cell repertoires in COVID-19. Study-wide background: Acute-phase and convalescent COVID-19 samples originated in the United States, Italy and Spain.

This clone has more than one count but fewer than ten. Other DNA sequences in the sample encode the same CDR3. Repertoires were generated with immunoSEQ multiplex PCR, while TCRdb's copy carries only in-frame clones and drops some. In the table there are fewer than 300,000 clones, 70% to 90% of which are singletons. The sequencing sample was made of peripheral blood. The receptor comes from a woman between 50 and 59 years old with acute or convalescent COVID-19.

The CDR3 region has the DNA TGTGCCAGCAGCGTAGGAACAGGGGGAAGTTCACCCCTCCACTTT. Translation gives CASSVGTGGSSPLHF. The genes are TRBV9 and TRBJ1-6; 8 bases agree with TRBD1. After removal of 0 bases from V and 9 bases from J, the junction contained 5 bases not matched to a gene. The germline gives CDR1 SGDLS, CDR2 YYNGEE. The CDR3 contains 15 residues.